The following is a T cell receptor (beta chain) sequence with its context. The data are from a study of shared clonotypes between healthy human individuals. The repertoire was sequenced with immunoSEQ multiplex PCR; TCRdb's copy has only in-frame clones and lacks some. The sample lists around 2.1 million clones, about 92% occurring once. Germline V gene data show CDR1 as MNHEY and CDR2 as SVGAGI. The CDR3 extends over 13 amino acids. The ends were cut back, 0 bases at V and 8 bases at J, with 10 bases in the middle. The naive CD8 population came from CD45RO-negative cells selected for CCR7, without terminally differentiated effector memory CD45RA+ cells.

The origin of this receptor is a man aged 18 to 30 in good health. Some clones in this sample may be carry-over from other donors' samples. The sequenced sample was naive CD8+ T cells from PBMCs. The chain couples TRBV6-5 to TRBJ1-1; TRBD1 is a possible D gene (6 bases). CDR3 DNA sequence: TGTGCCAGCAGTTACTCGACAGGATTCGAAGCTTTCTTT. Translation gives CASSYSTGFEAFF.